This entry describes one TCR beta chain. Antigen: not known. The record originates from a study of identical twins. Study results and caveats: With monozygotic twins, out-of-frame TCR alpha sharing exceeded what models estimated.

TCRdb processed the 5' RACE reads anew with MiXCR; each CDR3 protein has one entry. The sample includes 700,000 or so distinct CDR3 sequences, 8% to 9% of them seen just once. This sample was shared with a second study, whose subject was yellow fever vaccine responses in identical twins.

This clonotype was sampled from a woman aged 18-35 years in good health. The sequenced material came from PBMCs.

CDR3 amino acids: CSARDWEFSTGELFF. CDR3 nucleotide sequence: TGCAGTGCTAGAGATTGGGAGTTCAGCACCGGGGAGCTGTTTTTT. J is TRBJ2-2 and V is TRBV20-1; D is perhaps TRBD2 (5 bases). V lost 0 bases and J lost 4, with 12 bases in between. This CDR3 is 15 amino acids long. Germline CDR1 is DFQATT and CDR2 is SNEGSKA (reference sequence).